One and the same sample provided the 20 T cell receptor beta chains below, sequenced in a study of cytomegalovirus exposure and HLA in healthy donors. With 60 Vbeta and 13 Jbeta primers, the PCR was carried out. Profiled with immunoSEQ multiplex PCR; TCRdb holds only in-frame clones, not every one. The data show 95,000 to 150,000 clones, 65% to 80% seen once. Sequences were obtained from PBMCs. The receptors derive from a woman aged 55-69 years in good health and CMV-seropositive.

The chain recombines TRBV10-3 with TRBJ1-5, with D perhaps TRBD1 (6 bases). CDR3 size: 16 residues. V lost 8 bases and J lost 5, with 22 bases in between. Looked up from germline, CDR1 is ENHRY and CDR2 is SYGVKD. CDR3 sequence reads: CAIGGQGPRADQPQHF. CDR3 DNA sequence: TGTGCCATCGGGGGCCAGGGCCCCAGGGCAGATCAGCCCCAGCATTTT.

The gene calls are TRBV6-5 and TRBJ1-5; 8 nucleotides match TRBD1. Germline CDR1 reads MNHEY; CDR2 reads SVGAGI. V gave up 6 bases and J gave up 3 bases; unmatched junction bases: 7. CDR3 size: 15 residues. CDR3 coding DNA: TGTGCCAGCAGCCCAGACAGGGGCAACAATCAGCCCCAGCATTTT. As protein: CASSPDRGNNQPQHF.

The rearrangement links TRBV6-4 to TRBJ2-3; 9 bases line up with TRBD2. Losses at the gene ends were 5 bases for V and 4 bases for J; bases not matched to a gene: 7. CDR3 length: 15 amino acids. CDR1 MRHNA and CDR2 SNTAGT come from the germline V gene. The CDR3 sequence is CASSLIAGDADTQYF. The CDR3 DNA sequence: TGTGCCAGCAGTCTTATAGCGGGGGACGCAGATACGCAGTATTTT.

This rearrangement joins TRBV15 to TRBJ1-4; the match to TRBD1 covers 9 bases. V trimming: 0 bases; J trimming: 8 bases; junction bases outside the gene matches: 7. CDR3 length: 16 residues. CDR1 and CDR2 (germline): LNHNV, YYDKDF (reference sequence). In nucleotides, the CDR3 is TGTGCCACCAGCAGAGATCGGGGACAGGGCGGAGAAAAACTGTTTTTT. Amino acid sequence: CATSRDRGQGGEKLFF.

CDR3 residues: CASSLGTVNYGYTF. CDR3 coding DNA: TGCGCCAGCAGCCTGGGAACGGTTAACTATGGCTACACCTTC. The chain uses TRBV5-1 and TRBJ1-2; D unclear. The CDR3 has 14 amino acids. The V end was cut by 4 bases, the J end by 1 base, with 11 bases between. Germline-derived CDR1 and CDR2 are SGHRS and YFSETQ. Full variable domain (missing parts from reference TRBV5-1 and TRBJ1-2): KAGVTQTPRYLIKTRGQQVTLSCSPISGHRSVSWYQQTPGQGLQFLFEYFSETQRNKGNFPGRFSGRQFSNSRSEMNVSTLELGDSALYLCASSLGTVNYGYTFGSGTRLTVV.

The V call is TRBV6-5, the J call TRBJ1-1, with D perhaps TRBD1 (5 bases). From germline, CDR1 is MNHEY and CDR2 SVGAGI. The CDR3 loop spans 13 amino acids. Trimming left V 6 bases short and J 0 bases short, with 8 bases between. The CDR3 here is CASRGHLNTEAFF. The CDR3 bases are TGTGCCAGCAGGGGGCATTTGAACACTGAAGCTTTCTTT.

This chain uses TRBV9 with TRBJ2-1, with 9 nucleotides matching TRBD2. This CDR3 has 15 residues. J gave up 2 bases and V 0 bases, and 0 bases lay outside the gene matches. Germline loops: CDR1 SGDLS, CDR2 YYNGEE. CDR3 coding DNA: TGTGCCAGCAGCGTAGGCGGGGGGGCCTACAATGAGCAGTTCTTC. Residues: CASSVGGGAYNEQFF.

The chain recombines TRBV7-2 with TRBJ2-1; 16 bases agree with TRBD2. The V gene end was trimmed by 3 bases and the J gene end by 9 bases; junction bases not matched to a gene: 14. Germline assignment: CDR1 SGHTA and CDR2 FQGNSA. This CDR3 comprises 19 residues. The CDR3 sequence: CASSFSFKGLAGGEVEQFF. The CDR3, as DNA: TGTGCCAGCAGCTTTTCTTTTAAGGGACTAGCGGGAGGGGAGGTTGAGCAGTTCTTC.

This chain uses TRBV30 with TRBJ2-3; 7 nucleotides agree with TRBD1. There are 13 residues in the CDR3. Germline V gene lookup returns CDR1 GTSNPN and CDR2 SVGIG (reference sequence). With V trimmed by 5 bases and J by 1 base, 3 bases remained unmatched. In DNA, the CDR3 is TGTGCCTGGGAGGGGACAGGCACAGATACGCAGTATTTT. Protein: CAWEGTGTDTQYF. Drawing the rest from reference TRBV30 and TRBJ2-3, the complete variable domain is SQTIHQWPATLVQPVGSPLSLECTVEGTSNPNLYWYRQAAGRGLQLLFYSVGIGQISSEVPQNLSASRPQDRQFILSSKKLLLSDSGFYLCAWEGTGTDTQYFGPGTRLTVL.

This clone is a singleton in its sample. This chain uses TRBV14 with TRBJ2-3; D is undetermined. V was shortened by 0 bases and J by 8 bases, with 6 bases between the two germline ends. The CDR3 is 12 amino acids. CDR1 and CDR2 (germline): SGHDN, FVKESK. The CDR3 sequence is CASSQDQVTQYF. CDR3 coding DNA: TGTGCCAGCAGCCAAGATCAGGTTACGCAGTATTTT.

This clone was found a few times. CDR3 DNA sequence: TGTGCCACCAGCAGGTACTCCCCGGGGGATATCAGCTCCTACAATGAGCAGTTCTTC. Protein product: CATSRYSPGDISSYNEQFF. The gene calls are TRBV15 and TRBJ2-1; maybe TRBD2 (6 bases). The germline V gene encodes CDR1 LNHNV and CDR2 YYDKDF (reference sequence). V was pared by 3 bases and J by 0 bases, with 21 bases between. The CDR3 contains 19 residues.

The chain employs TRBV5-6 and TRBJ2-5; 9 bases map to TRBD1. The CDR3 length is 14 residues. Germline V gene lookup returns CDR1 SGHDT and CDR2 YYEEEE. J was trimmed by 5 bases and V by 4 bases; bases with no gene match: 6. In DNA form, the CDR3 reads TGTGCCAGCAGCCTGTCCGGGACAGGGGAGACCCAGTACTTC. It translates to CASSLSGTGETQYF.

The chain joins TRBV2 to TRBJ1-6; 8 nucleotides line up with TRBD1. This CDR3 is built from 15 residues. Germline V gives CDR1 SNHLY, CDR2 FYNNEI. Unmatched junction bases numbered 6, after V lost 7 bases and J lost 4 bases. The CDR3 bases are TGTGCCAGCAAGCCGACAGGGGTTTATAATTCACCCCTCCACTTT. Residues: CASKPTGVYNSPLHF.

This clone was observed a single time. V gene TRBV7-2 combines with J gene TRBJ2-3, with a tentative D call TRBD2 (5 bases). CDR1 and CDR2 from the germline V gene are SGHTA and FQGNSA. Trimming pared 3 bases from V and 3 bases from J, leaving 7 bases between. The CDR3 totals 13 residues. CDR3 sequence reads: CASSLGGTDTQYF. CDR3 nucleotides: TGTGCCAGCAGCTTGGGCGGGACAGATACGCAGTATTTT.

The rearrangement links TRBV30 to TRBJ2-7; D is unclear. The CDR3 covers 11 residues. The V gene lost 2 bases and the J gene lost 4 bases, with 6 bases spanning the gap. CDR1 GTSNPN and CDR2 SVGIG come from the germline V gene (reference sequence). CDR3 in amino acids: CAWSPSYEQYF. The CDR3 DNA reads TGTGCCTGGAGTCCCAGTTACGAGCAGTACTTC.

This rearrangement joins TRBV6-1 to TRBJ1-6, with D possibly matching TRBD1 (6 bases). Trimming cost V 6 bases and J 0 bases, with 18 bases left between them. The CDR3 consists of 18 residues. Germline CDR1 is MNHNS and CDR2 is SASEGT. CDR3: CASSEQGIVGSYNSPLHF. In DNA, the CDR3 is TGTGCCAGCAGCGAACAGGGTATCGTCGGCTCCTATAATTCACCCCTCCACTTT.

The V gene is TRBV6-5, the J gene TRBJ1-5; weak D call: TRBD1 (5 bases). Germline CDR1 reads MNHEY; CDR2 reads SVGAGI. V was pared by 6 bases and J by 6 bases, with 15 bases between. The CDR3 runs to 14 residues. CDR3 sequence reads: CASSAQARGQPQHF. In DNA form, the CDR3 reads TGTGCCAGCAGCGCACAGGCCCGTGGTCAGCCCCAGCATTTT.

The J gene is TRBJ1-1, the V gene TRBV27; tentatively, D is TRBD1 (6 bases). V gave up 8 bases and J gave up 4 bases, with 23 bases separating them. CDR1 is MNHEY, CDR2 SMNVEV, per germline (reference sequence). This CDR3 spans 16 amino acids. CDR3 nucleotides: TGTGCCAGCTCCCTTATTTTGACAGGTCGGGGCACTGAAGCTTTCTTT. It translates to CASSLILTGRGTEAFF.

The V gene is TRBV6-1, the J gene TRBJ1-5; 7 bases align to TRBD1. V shed 1 base, J shed 6 bases, and the junction held 6 bases outside the gene matches. This CDR3 is 15 amino acids long. Germline V gene lookup returns CDR1 MNHNS and CDR2 SASEGT. The CDR3 sequence: CASSEVEGASQPQHF. DNA for the CDR3: TGTGCCAGCAGTGAAGTCGAGGGGGCTTCTCAGCCCCAGCATTTT.

DNA of the CDR3: TGCGCCAGCAGCCCGGGGGGGAGCTCCTACAATGAGCAGTTCTTC. Translation: CASSPGGSSYNEQFF. This chain connects TRBV5-1 to TRBJ2-1, with TRBD2 matching 8 bases. The CDR3 runs to 15 residues. Germline CDR1 reads SGHRS; CDR2 reads YFSETQ. The J segment lost 0 bases and the V segment lost 4 bases, leaving 3 bases of the junction unmatched.